This TCR beta chain was recorded in a study of blood T cell repertoires in COVID-19. On the study more broadly: Samples of COVID-19 (acute and convalescent) were obtained from the United States, Italy and Spain. Sample material is recorded as cDNA or gDNA derived from T cells, B-cell-depleted T cells, or PBMCs.

This CDR3 region has 13 residues. The junction had 7 bases not matched to a gene; V was cut back by 7 bases and J by 5 bases. As handled by the study authors: Estimation of nucleated cell counts relied on the amplification of reference gene primers. Data came from immunoSEQ multiplex PCR; TCRdb stores just in-frame clones and leaves some out. V and J calls and clone size come straight from that table; D and trimming were deduced from the DNA. The sample contains some 180,000 clones, about 80% of which appear only once. A single count supports this clone. The TCR originated in a man aged 55 to 70 with acute or convalescent COVID-19. The V gene is TRBV12-3 or TRBV12-4, the J gene TRBJ1-2; 7 bases are shared with TRBD1. Sequenced: peripheral blood. CDR3 loop: CASIIAGQYGYTF. The DNA of the CDR3 is TGTGCCAGCATTATTGCGGGACAGTATGGCTACACCTTC.